Listed below are T cell receptor beta chains from one sample, sequenced in a study of blood T cell repertoires in COVID-19. Assay: immunoSEQ multiplex PCR; the TCRdb copy retains only in-frame clones and omits some. Found here are around 250,000 clones, about 85% of them singletons; the top ten hold about 2%. The sample taken for sequencing was peripheral blood. The source of these receptors is a man aged 30 to 39 who had recovered from COVID-19. The CDR3 runs from the conserved cysteine through the conserved F or W. The D gene is left open where the match is weak. Clone size, where shown, is once, few, many, or a class for clones that have expanded.

V gene,J gene,D gene,clone size,CDR3 protein,CDR3 DNA
TRBV12-3/TRBV12-4,TRBJ2-1,.,.,CAHTRAPYNEQFF,TGTGCCCACACTAGGGCACCCTACAATGAGCAGTTCTTC
TRBV5-1,TRBJ2-6,.,.,CASSDGYSGANVLTF,TGCGCCAGCAGCGACGGGTACTCTGGGGCCAACGTCCTGACTTTC
TRBV19,TRBJ2-5,.,.,CASSEQLAETQYF,TGTGCCAGTAGCGAACAGCTTGCGGAGACCCAGTACTTC
TRBV27,TRBJ1-1,.,.,CASSLESGASTEAFF,TGTGCCAGCAGTTTAGAATCGGGAGCCAGCACTGAAGCTTTCTTT
TRBV6-5,TRBJ1-4,.,once,CASSYSAGHEKLFF,TGTGCCAGCAGTTACTCGGCAGGCCATGAAAAACTGTTTTTT
TRBV4-1,TRBJ1-2,.,.,CASSQAGGGNYGYTF,TGCGCCAGCAGCCAGGCGGGAGGGGGAAACTATGGCTACACCTTC
TRBV2,TRBJ2-1,TRBD2,.,CARQRLAPYNEQFF,TGTGCCAGGCAGAGACTAGCGCCGTACAATGAGCAGTTCTTC
TRBV10-1,TRBJ2-1,TRBD1,.,CASSEQTGRNEQFF,TGCGCCAGCAGTGAGCAGACAGGGCGCAATGAGCAGTTCTTC
TRBV2,TRBJ1-2,TRBD1,.,CASRVTRDSFNYGYTF,TGTGCCAGCAGGGTGACTCGGGACAGCTTTAACTATGGCTACACCTTC
TRBV10-2,TRBJ2-5,.,once,CASSEGGGYGTQYF,TGCGCCAGCAGCGAAGGGGGGGGCTATGGGACCCAGTACTTC
TRBV10-3,TRBJ1-2,TRBD1,.,CAISQGDSYGYTF,TGTGCCATCAGTCAGGGGGACAGCTATGGCTACACCTTC
TRBV5-1,TRBJ1-2,.,.,CASSDWGLNYGYTF,TGCGCCAGCAGCGACTGGGGGCTGAACTATGGCTACACCTTC